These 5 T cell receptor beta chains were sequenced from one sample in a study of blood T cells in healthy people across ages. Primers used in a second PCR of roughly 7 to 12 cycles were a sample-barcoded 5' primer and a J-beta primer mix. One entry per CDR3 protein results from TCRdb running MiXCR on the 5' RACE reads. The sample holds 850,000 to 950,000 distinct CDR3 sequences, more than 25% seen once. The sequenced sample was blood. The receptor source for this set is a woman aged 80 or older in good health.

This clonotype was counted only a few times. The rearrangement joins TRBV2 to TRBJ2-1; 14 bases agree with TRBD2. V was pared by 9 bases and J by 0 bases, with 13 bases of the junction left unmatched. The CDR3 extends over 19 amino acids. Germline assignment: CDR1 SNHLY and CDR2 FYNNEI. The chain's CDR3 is CASSFPGLAGVDSYNEQFF. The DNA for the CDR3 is TGTGCCAGTAGTTTTCCGGGACTAGCGGGGGTCGACTCCTACAATGAGCAGTTCTTC.

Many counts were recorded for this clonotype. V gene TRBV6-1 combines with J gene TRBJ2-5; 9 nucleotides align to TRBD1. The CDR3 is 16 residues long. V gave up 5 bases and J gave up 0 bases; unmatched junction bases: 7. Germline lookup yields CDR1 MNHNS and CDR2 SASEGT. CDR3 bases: TGTGCCAGCAGTCTAGGGACAGGGACCTACCAAGAGACCCAGTACTTC. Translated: CASSLGTGTYQETQYF.

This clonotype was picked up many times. In DNA, the CDR3 is TGCGCCAGCAGCCTGCGGACAGGTGAATACAATGAGCAGTTCTTC. Protein product: CASSLRTGEYNEQFF. J is TRBJ2-1 and V is TRBV4-1; 7 bases line up with TRBD1. V shed 4 bases and J 4 bases; nucleotides not matched to a gene: 7. The length of the CDR3 is 15 residues. Germline CDR1 MGHRA, CDR2 YSYEKL.

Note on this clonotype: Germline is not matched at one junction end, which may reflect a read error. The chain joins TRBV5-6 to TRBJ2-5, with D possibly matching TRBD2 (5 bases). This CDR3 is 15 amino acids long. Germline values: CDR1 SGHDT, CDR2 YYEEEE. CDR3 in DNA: TGCGCCAGCAGCCTGGTGACGGGAAGCGGAGAGACCCAGTACTTC. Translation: CASSLVTGSGETQYF.

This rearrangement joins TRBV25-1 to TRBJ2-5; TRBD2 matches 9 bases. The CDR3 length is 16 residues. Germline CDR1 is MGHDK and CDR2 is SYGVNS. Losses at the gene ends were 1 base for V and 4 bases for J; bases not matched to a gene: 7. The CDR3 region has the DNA TGTGCCAGCAGTGAATCTGGCGGGGGGGTTCGAGAGACCCAGTACTTC. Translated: CASSESGGGVRETQYF.